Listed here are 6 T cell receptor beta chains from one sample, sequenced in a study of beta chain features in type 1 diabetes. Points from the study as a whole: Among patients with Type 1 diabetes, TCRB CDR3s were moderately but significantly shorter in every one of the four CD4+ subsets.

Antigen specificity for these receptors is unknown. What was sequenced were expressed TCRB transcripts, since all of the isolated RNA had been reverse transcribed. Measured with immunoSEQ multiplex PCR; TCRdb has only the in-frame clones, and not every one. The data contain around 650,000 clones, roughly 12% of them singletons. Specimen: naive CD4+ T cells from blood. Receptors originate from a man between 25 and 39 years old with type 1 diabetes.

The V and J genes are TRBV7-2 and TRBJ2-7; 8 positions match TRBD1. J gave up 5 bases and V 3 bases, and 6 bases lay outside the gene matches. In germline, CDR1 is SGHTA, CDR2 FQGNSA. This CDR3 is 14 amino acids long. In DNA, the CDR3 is TGTGCCAGCAGCTTGGCAGGGGGCCGGGACGAGCAGTACTTC. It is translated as CASSLAGGRDEQYF.

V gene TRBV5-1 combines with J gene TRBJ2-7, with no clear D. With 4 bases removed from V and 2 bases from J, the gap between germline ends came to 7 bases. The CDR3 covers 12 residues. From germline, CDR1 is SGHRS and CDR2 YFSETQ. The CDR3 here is CASSTTTYEQYF. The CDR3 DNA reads TGCGCCAGCAGCACCACCACCTACGAGCAGTACTTC.

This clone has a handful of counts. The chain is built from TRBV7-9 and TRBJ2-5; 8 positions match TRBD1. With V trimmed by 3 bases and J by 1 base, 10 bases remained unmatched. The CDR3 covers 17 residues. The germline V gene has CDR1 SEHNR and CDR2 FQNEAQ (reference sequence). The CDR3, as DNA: TGTGCCAGCAGCTTCTCCTCGGCGGGGACAGGCCAAGAGACCCAGTACTTC. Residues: CASSFSSAGTGQETQYF.

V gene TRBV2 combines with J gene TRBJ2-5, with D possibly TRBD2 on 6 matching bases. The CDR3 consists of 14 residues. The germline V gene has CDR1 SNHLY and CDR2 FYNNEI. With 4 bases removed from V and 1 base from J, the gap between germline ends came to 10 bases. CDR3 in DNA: TGTGCCAGCAGTGCCGGACTATCCCAAGAGACCCAGTACTTC. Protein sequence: CASSAGLSQETQYF.

The DNA for the CDR3 is TGCGCCAGCAGCCAACCGGGACTAGAGGTCGAAGATACGCAGTATTTT. Protein product: CASSQPGLEVEDTQYF. The V and J genes are TRBV4-1 and TRBJ2-3; 8 bases map to TRBD2. The V and J ends lost 2 bases and 5 bases, in that order; junction bases with no gene match: 9. Germline values: CDR1 MGHRA, CDR2 YSYEKL. The CDR3 is 16 amino acids.

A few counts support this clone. The CDR3 nucleotides are TGTGCCAGCAGCGACGACAGCGGTCAGCCCCAGCATTTT. Protein product: CASSDDSGQPQHF. The chain has TRBV6-1 and TRBJ1-5, with D possibly being TRBD1 (5 bases). Germline CDR1 and CDR2: MNHNS and SASEGT. The V end lost 6 bases, the J end lost 6 bases, and 12 bases lay between the germline ends. CDR3 length: 13 amino acids.